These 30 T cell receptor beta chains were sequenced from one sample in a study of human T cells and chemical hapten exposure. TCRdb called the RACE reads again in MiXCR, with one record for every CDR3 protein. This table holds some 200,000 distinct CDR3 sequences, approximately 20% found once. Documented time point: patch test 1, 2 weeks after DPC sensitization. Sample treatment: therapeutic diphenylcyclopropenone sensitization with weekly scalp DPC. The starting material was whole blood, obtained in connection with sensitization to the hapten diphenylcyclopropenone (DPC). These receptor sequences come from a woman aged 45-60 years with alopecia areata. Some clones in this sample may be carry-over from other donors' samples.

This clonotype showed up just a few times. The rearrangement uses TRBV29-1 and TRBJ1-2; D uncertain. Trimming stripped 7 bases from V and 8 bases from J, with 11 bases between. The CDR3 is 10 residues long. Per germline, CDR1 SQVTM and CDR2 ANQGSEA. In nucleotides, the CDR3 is TGCAGCGCCCTACTAGCCGGCTACACCTTC. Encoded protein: CSALLAGYTF.

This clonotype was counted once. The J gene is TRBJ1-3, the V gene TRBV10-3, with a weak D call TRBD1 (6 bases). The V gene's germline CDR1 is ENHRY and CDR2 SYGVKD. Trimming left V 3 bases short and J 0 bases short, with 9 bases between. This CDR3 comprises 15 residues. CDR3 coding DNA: TGTGCCATCAGTGAAGGGGGACTCTCTGGAAACACCATATATTTT. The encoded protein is CAISEGGLSGNTIYF.

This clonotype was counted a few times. The CDR3, as DNA: TGTGCCAGCATCCGTACTAGCACGAACGGCGAGCAGTACTTC. Encoded protein: CASIRTSTNGEQYF. This chain links TRBV7-9 with TRBJ2-7; TRBD2 might be the D (6 bases). This CDR3 has 14 amino acids. Germline-derived CDR1 and CDR2 are SEHNR and FQNEAQ (reference sequence). The V end was cut by 7 bases, the J end by 6 bases, with 19 bases between.

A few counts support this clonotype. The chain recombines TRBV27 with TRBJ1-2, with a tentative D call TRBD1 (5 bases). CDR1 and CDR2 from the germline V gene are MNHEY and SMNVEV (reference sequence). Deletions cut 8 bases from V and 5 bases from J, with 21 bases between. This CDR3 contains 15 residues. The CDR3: CASSVRDGGSYGYTF. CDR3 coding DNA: TGTGCCAGCTCCGTCCGGGACGGAGGGTCTTATGGCTACACCTTC.

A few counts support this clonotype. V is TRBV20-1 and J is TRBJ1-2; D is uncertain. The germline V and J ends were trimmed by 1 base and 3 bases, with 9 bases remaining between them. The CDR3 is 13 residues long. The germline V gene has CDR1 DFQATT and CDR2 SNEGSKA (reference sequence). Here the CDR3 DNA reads TGCAGTGCTAGAGCTGGGGTAGACTATGGCTACACCTTC. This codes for CSARAGVDYGYTF.

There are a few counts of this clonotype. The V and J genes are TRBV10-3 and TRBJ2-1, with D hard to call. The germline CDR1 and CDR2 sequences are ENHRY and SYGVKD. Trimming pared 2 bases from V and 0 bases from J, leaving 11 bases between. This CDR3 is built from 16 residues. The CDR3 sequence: CAISEVVVSSYNEQFF. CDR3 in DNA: TGTGCCATCAGTGAGGTGGTGGTGAGCTCCTACAATGAGCAGTTCTTC.

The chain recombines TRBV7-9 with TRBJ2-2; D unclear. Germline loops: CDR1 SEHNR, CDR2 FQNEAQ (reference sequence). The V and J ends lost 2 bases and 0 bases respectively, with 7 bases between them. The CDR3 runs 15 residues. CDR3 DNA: TGTGCCAGCAGCTTAATTCGGCCGAACACCGGGGAGCTGTTTTTT. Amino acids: CASSLIRPNTGELFF.

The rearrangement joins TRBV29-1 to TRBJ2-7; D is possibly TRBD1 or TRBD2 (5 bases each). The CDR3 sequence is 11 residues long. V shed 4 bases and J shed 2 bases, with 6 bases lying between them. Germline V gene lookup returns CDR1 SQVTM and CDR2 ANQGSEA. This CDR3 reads CSVAGPYEQYF. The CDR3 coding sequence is TGCAGCGTTGCGGGACCCTACGAGCAGTACTTC.

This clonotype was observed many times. CDR3 nucleotide sequence: TGCGCCAGCAGCGAAGTGGCCGGCACAGATACGCAGTATTTT. Translation gives CASSEVAGTDTQYF. The V and J genes are TRBV5-1 and TRBJ2-3, with D unclear. Looked up from germline, CDR1 is SGHRS and CDR2 is YFSETQ. The CDR3 is made up of 14 amino acids. Trimming shortened V by 4 bases and J by 1 base, and 10 bases separated the two germline ends.

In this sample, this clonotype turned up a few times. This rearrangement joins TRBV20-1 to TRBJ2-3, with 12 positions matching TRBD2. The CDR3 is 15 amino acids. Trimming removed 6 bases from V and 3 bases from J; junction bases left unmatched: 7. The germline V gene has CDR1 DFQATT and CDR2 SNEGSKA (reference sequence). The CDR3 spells CSALAGGLGTDTQYF. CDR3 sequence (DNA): TGCAGTGCCCTAGCGGGAGGGCTTGGGACAGATACGCAGTATTTT.

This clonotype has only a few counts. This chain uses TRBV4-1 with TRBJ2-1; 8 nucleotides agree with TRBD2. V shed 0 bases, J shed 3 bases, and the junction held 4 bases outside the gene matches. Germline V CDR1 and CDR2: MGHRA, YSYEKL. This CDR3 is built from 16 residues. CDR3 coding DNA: TGCGCCAGCAGCCAAGATATGCTAGCGGGCTACAATGAGCAGTTCTTC. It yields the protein CASSQDMLAGYNEQFF.

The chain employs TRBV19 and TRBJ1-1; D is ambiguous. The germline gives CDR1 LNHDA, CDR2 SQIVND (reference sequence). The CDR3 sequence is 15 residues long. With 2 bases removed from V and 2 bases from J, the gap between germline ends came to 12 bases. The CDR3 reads CASSIMGGSNTEAFF. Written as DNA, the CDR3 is TGTGCCAGTAGTATAATGGGCGGGAGCAACACTGAAGCTTTCTTT.

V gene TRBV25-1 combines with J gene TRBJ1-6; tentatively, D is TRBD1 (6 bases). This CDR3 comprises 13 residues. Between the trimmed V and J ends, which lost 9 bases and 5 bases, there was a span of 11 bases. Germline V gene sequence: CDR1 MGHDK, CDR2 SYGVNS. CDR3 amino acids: CASGGSHNSPLHF. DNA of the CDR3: TGTGCCAGTGGGGGCAGCCATAATTCACCCCTCCACTTT.

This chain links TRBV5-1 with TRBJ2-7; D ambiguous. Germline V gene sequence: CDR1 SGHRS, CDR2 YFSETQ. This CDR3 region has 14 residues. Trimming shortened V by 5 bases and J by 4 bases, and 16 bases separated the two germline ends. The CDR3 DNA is TGCGCCAGCAGGCCAGAGTTCTACTCGTACGAGCAGTACTTC. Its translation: CASRPEFYSYEQYF.

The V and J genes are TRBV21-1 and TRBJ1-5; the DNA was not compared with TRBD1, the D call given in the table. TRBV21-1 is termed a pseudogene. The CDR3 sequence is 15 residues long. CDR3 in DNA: TGTGCCAGCCGTTGGGACAGGGAAGAAAATCAGCCCCAGCATTTT. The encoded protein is CASRWDREENQPQHF.

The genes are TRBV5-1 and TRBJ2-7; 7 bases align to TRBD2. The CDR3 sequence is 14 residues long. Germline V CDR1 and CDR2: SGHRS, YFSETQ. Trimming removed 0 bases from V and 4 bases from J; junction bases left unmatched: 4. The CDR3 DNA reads TGCGCCAGCAGCTTGGAACTAGCGTCATACGAGCAGTACTTC. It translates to CASSLELASYEQYF.

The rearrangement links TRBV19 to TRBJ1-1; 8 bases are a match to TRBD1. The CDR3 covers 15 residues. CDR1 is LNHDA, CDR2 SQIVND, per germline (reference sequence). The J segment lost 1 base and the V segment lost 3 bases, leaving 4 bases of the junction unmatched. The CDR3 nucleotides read TGTGCCAGTAGTATCCGACAGGGGTGGAACACTGAAGCTTTCTTT. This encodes CASSIRQGWNTEAFF.

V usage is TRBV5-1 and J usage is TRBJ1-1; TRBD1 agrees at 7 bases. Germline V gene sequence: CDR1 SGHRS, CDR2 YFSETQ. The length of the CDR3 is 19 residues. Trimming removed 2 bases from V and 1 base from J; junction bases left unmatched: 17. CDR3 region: CASSLVGGFPGGWNTEAFF. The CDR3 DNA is TGCGCCAGCAGCTTAGTAGGGGGCTTTCCCGGAGGATGGAACACTGAAGCTTTCTTT. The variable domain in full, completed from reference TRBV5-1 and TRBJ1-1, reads KAGVTQTPRYLIKTRGQQVTLSCSPISGHRSVSWYQQTPGQGLQFLFEYFSETQRNKGNFPGRFSGRQFSNSRSEMNVSTLELGDSALYLCASSLVGGFPGGWNTEAFFGQGTRLTVV.

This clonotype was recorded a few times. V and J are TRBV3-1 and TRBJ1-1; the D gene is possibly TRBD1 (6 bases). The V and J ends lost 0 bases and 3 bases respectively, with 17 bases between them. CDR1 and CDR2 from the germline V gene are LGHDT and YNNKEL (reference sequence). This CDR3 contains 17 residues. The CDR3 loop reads CASSQDRFEGGDTEAFF. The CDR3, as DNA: TGTGCCAGCAGCCAAGATAGGTTCGAGGGGGGGGACACTGAAGCTTTCTTT. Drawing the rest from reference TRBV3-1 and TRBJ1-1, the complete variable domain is DTAVSQTPKYLVTQMGNDKSIKCEQNLGHDTMYWYKQDSKKFLKIMFSYNNKELIINETVPNRFSPKSPDKAHLNLHINSLELGDSAVYFCASSQDRFEGGDTEAFFGQGTRLTVV.

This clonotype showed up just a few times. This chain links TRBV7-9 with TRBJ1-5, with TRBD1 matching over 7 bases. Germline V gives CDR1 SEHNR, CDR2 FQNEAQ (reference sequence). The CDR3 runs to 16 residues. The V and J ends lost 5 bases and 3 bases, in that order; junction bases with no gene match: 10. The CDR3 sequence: CASSRYRGQDNQPQHF. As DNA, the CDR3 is TGTGCCAGCAGCAGATACCGAGGACAGGACAATCAGCCCCAGCATTTT.

The CDR3 sequence: CSAGTSGRVYEQFF. The CDR3 DNA follows: TGCAGTGCTGGGACTAGCGGGAGGGTATATGAGCAGTTCTTC. The gene calls are TRBV20-1 and TRBJ2-1, with 16 bases lining up with TRBD2. V shed 5 bases and J 8 bases; nucleotides not matched to a gene: 3. The CDR3 totals 14 residues. CDR1 is DFQATT, CDR2 SNEGSKA, per germline (reference sequence).

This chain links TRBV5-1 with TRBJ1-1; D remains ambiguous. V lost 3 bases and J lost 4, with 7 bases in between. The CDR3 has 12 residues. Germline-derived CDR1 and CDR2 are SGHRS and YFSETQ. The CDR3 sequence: CASSSDGTEAFF. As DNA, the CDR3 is TGCGCCAGCAGCTCGGATGGCACTGAAGCTTTCTTT.

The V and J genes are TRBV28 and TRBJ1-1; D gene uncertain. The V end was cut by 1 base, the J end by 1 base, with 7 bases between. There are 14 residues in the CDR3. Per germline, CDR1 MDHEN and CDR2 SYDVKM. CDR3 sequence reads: CASSLYERNTEAFF. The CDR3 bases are TGTGCCAGCAGTTTATATGAACGGAACACTGAAGCTTTCTTT.

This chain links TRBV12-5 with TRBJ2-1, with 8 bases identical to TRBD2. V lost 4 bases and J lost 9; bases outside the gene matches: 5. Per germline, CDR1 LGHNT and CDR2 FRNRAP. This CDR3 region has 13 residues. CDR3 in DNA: TGTGCTAGTGGTTCCGGCGGGAGGTTTGAGCAGTTCTTC. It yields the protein CASGSGGRFEQFF.

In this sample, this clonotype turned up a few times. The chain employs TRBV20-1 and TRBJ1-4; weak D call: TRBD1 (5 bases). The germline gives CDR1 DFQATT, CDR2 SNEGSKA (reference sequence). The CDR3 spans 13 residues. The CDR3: CRRGVPSREKLFF. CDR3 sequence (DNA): TGCAGGCGGGGGGTGCCGAGTCGGGAAAAACTGTTTTTT.

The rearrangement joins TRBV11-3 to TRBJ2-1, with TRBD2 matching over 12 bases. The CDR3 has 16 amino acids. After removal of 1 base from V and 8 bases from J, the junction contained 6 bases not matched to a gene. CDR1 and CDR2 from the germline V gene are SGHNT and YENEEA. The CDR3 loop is CASSLGLAGGSHEQFF. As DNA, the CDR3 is TGTGCCAGCAGCTTAGGTCTAGCGGGAGGGTCCCATGAGCAGTTCTTC.

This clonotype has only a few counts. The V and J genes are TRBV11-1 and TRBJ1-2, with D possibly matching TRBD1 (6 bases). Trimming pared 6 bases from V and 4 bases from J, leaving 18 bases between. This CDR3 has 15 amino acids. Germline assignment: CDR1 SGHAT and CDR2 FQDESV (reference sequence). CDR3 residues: CASRRGKQGPYGYTF. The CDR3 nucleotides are TGTGCCAGCAGGAGGGGAAAACAGGGCCCCTATGGCTACACCTTC.

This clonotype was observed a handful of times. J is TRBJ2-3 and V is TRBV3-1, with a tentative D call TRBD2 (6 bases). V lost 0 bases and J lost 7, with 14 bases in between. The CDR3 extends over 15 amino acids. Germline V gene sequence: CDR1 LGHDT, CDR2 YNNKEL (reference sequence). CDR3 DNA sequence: TGTGCCAGCAGCCAAGAGGTTCGGGAGAGGAATACGCAGTATTTT. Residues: CASSQEVRERNTQYF.

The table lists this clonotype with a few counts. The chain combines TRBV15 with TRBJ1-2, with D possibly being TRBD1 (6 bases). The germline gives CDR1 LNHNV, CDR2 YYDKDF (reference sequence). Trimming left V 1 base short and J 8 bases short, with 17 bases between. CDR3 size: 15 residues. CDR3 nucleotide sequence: TGTGCCACCAGCAGAGCCTCAGGGACAAGGGGCGGCTACACCTTC. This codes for CATSRASGTRGGYTF.

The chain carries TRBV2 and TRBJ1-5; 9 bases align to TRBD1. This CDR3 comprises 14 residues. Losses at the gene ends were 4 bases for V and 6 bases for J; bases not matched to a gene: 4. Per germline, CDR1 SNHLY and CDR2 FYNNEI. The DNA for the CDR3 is TGTGCCAGCAGTGGGACAGGGGCCTTTCAGCCCCAGCATTTT. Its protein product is CASSGTGAFQPQHF. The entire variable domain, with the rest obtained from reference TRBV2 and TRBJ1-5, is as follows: EPEVTQTPSHQVTQMGQEVILRCVPISNHLYFYWYRQILGQKVEFLVSFYNNEISEKSEIFDDQFSVERPDGSNFTLKIRSTKLEDSAMYFCASSGTGAFQPQHFGDGTRLSIL.